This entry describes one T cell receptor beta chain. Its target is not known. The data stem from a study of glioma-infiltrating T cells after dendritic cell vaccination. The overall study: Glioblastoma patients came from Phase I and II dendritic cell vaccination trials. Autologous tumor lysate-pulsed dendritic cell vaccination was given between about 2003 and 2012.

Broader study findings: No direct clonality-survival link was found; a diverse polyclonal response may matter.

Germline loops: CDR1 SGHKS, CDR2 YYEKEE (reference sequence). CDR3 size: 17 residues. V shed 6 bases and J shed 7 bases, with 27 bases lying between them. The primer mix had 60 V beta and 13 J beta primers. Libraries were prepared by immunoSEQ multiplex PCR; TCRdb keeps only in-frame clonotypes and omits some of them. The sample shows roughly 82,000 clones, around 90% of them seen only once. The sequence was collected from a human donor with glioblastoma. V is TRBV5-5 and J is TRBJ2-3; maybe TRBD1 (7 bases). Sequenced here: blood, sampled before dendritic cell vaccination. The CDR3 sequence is CASMDRLSRGNLYTQYF. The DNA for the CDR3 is TGTGCCAGCATGGACAGGCTCTCTCGGGGGAACCTTTATACGCAGTATTTT.